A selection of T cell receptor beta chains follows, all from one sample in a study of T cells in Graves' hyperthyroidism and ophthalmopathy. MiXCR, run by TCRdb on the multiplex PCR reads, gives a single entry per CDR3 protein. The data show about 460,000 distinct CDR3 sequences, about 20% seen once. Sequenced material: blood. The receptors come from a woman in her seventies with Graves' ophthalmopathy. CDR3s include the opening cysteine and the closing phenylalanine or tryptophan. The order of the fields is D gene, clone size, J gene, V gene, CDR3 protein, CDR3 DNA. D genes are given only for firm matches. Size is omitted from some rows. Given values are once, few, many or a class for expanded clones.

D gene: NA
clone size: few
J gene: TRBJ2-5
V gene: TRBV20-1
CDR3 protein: CSARLGPDTSRDQYF
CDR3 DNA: TGCAGTGCTAGACTGGGCCCAGACACCTCAAGGGACCAGTACTTC

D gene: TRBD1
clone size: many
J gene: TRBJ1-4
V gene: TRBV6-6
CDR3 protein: CASSYPPGQGTNEKLFF
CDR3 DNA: TGTGCCAGCAGTTACCCTCCGGGACAGGGGACTAATGAAAAACTGTTTTTT

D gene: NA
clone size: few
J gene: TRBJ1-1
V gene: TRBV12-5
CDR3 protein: CASGLGNTEAFF
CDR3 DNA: TGTGCTAGTGGTTTGGGGAACACTGAAGCTTTCTTT

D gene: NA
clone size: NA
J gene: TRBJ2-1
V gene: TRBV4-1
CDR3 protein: CASSHPTGVAGEDEQFF
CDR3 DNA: TGCGCCAGCAGCCACCCAACTGGGGTCGCAGGGGAGGATGAGCAGTTCTTC

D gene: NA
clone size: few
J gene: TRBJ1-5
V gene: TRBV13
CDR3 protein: CASSSRQDNQPQHF
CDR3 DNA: TGTGCCAGCAGCTCTAGACAGGACAATCAGCCCCAGCATTTT

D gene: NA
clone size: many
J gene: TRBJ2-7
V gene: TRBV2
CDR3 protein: CASSEARLYEQYF
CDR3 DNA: TGTGCCAGCAGTGAAGCGCGGCTCTACGAGCAGTACTTC

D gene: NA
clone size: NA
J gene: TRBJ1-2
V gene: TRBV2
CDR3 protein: CASSAGPLHGYTF
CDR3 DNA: TGTGCCAGCAGTGCCGGGCCCTTGCATGGCTACACCTTC

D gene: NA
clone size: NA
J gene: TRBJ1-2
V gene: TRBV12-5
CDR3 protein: CASGLYPRDKHYGYTF
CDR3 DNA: TGTGCTAGTGGTTTGTACCCCCGGGACAAGCACTATGGCTACACCTTC

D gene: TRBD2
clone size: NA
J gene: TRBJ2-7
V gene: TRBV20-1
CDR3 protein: CSARDRLAGETYEQYF
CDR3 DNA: TGCAGTGCTAGAGACAGACTAGCGGGAGAAACCTACGAGCAGTACTTC

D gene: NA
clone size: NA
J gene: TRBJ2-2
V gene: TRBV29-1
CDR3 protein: CSVEVRQRTRELFF
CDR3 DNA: TGCAGCGTTGAAGTCAGGCAGCGGACTAGGGAGCTGTTTTTT

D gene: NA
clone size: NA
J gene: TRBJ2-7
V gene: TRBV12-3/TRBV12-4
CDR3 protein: CASSLAGWVGEQYF
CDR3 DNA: TGTGCCAGCAGTTTGGCGGGGTGGGTAGGAGAGCAGTACTTC

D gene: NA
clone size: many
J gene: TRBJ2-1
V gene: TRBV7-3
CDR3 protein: CASSLFGVGTYNEQFF
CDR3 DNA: TGTGCCAGCAGCTTATTCGGGGTCGGGACCTACAATGAGCAGTTCTTC

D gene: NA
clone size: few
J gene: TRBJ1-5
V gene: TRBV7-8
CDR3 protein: CASSPTSLAKREPQHF
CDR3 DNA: TGTGCCAGCAGCCCGACCTCGTTGGCTAAGAGGGAGCCCCAGCATTTT

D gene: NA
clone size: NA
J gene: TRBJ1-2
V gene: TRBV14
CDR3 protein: CASSQDNRVNYGYTF
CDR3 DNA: TGTGCCAGCAGCCAAGATAACAGGGTTAACTATGGCTACACCTTC

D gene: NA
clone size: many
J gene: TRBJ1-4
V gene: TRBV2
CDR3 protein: CASRHPPSDNEKLFF
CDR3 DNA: TGTGCCAGCAGACACCCTCCCTCGGACAATGAAAAACTGTTTTTT

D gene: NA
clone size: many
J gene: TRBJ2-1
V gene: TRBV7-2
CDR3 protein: CASSPLVFNEQFF
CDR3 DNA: TGTGCCAGCAGTCCCCTGGTTTTCAATGAGCAGTTCTTC

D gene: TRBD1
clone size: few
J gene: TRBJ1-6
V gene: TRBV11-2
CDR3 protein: CASTADRVYNSPLHF
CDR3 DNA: TGTGCCAGCACCGCCGACAGGGTCTATAATTCACCCCTCCACTTT

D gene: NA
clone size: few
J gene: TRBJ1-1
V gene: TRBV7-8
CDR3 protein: CASSLRLPGAFF
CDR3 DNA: TGTGCCAGCAGCTTAAGGCTCCCGGGAGCTTTCTTT

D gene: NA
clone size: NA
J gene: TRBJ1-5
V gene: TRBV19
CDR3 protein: CASSLAMGSGNQPQHF
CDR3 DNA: TGTGCCAGTAGTCTAGCGATGGGAAGTGGCAATCAGCCCCAGCATTTT

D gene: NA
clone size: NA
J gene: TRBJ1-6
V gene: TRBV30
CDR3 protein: CAWSFGSRYNSPLHF
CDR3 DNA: TGTGCCTGGAGTTTTGGCAGTAGATATAATTCACCCCTCCACTTT

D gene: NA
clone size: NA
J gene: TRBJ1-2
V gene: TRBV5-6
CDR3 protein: CASSLSGRLGYGYTF
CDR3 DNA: TGTGCCAGCAGCTTAAGCGGTCGGTTAGGCTATGGCTACACCTTC

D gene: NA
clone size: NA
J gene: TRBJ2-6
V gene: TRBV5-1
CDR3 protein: CASSFLGANVLTF
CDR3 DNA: TGCGCCAGCAGCTTCCTTGGGGCCAACGTCCTGACTTTC

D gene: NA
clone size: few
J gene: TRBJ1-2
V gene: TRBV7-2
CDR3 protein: CASSSRALASYGYTF
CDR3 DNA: TGTGCCAGCAGCTCGCGGGCCCTCGCGAGCTATGGCTACACCTTC

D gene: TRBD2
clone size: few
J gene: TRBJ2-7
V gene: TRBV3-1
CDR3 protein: CASSRTSGFLTYEQYF
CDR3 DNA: TGTGCCAGCAGCCGGACTAGCGGGTTCCTGACTTACGAGCAGTACTTC

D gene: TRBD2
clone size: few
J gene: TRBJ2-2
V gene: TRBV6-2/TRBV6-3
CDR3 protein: CASGRPGTSGLYTGELFF
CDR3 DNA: TGTGCCAGCGGACGACCCGGGACTAGCGGGTTATACACCGGGGAGCTGTTTTTT

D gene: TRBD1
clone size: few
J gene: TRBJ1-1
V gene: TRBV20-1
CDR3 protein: CSAAGQGAANTEAFF
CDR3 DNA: TGCAGTGCAGCCGGACAGGGGGCGGCCAACACTGAAGCTTTCTTT

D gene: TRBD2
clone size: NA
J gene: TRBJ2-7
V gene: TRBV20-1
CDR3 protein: CSARLGEGRGEQYF
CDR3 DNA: TGCAGTGCTAGATTGGGGGAGGGCCGGGGCGAGCAGTACTTC

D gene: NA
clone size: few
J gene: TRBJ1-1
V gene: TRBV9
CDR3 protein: CASSARNREFFGTEAFF
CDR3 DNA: TGTGCCAGCAGCGCCCGTAACAGGGAATTTTTCGGAACTGAAGCTTTCTTT

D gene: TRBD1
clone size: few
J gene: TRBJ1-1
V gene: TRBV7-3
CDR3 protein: CASSANRGKAFF
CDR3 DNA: TGTGCCAGCAGCGCAAACAGGGGAAAAGCTTTCTTT

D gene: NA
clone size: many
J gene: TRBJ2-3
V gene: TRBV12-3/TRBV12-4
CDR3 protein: CASSLAASPDTQYF
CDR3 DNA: TGTGCCAGCAGTTTAGCCGCTTCACCAGATACGCAGTATTTT

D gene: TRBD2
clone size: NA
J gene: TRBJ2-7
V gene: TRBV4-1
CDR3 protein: CASSRPTSGTYEQYF
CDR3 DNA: TGCGCCAGCAGCCGCCCGACTAGCGGGACCTACGAGCAGTACTTC

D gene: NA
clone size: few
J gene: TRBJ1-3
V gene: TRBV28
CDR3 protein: CASSRDNSGNTIYF
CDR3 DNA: TGTGCCAGCAGTAGGGACAACTCTGGAAACACCATATATTTT

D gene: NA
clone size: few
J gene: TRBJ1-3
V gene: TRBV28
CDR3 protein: CASSLPGQSTGNTIYF
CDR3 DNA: TGTGCCAGCAGTTTACCCGGACAGTCGACTGGAAACACCATATATTTT

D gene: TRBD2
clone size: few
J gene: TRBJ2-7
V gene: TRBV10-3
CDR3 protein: CAISDSSGRLSSYEQYF
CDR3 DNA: TGTGCCATCAGTGACTCTAGCGGGAGACTCAGCTCCTACGAGCAGTACTTC

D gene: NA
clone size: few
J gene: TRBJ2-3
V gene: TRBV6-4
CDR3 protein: CASSGGLDTDTQYF
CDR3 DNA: TGTGCCAGCAGTGGCGGACTTGACACAGATACGCAGTATTTT

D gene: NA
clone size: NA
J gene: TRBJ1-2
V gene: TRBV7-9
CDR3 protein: CASGQSNYGYTF
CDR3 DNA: TGTGCCAGCGGGCAGTCTAACTATGGCTACACCTTC

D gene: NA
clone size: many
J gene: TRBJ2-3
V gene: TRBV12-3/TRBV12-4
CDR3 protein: CASSWETPARSSGTDTQYF
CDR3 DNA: TGTGCCAGCAGTTGGGAGACCCCCGCACGTTCCAGCGGCACAGATACGCAGTATTTT

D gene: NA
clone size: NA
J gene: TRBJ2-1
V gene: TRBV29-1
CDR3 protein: CSVTSLGNEQFF
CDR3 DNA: TGCAGCGTTACCTCGCTGGGCAATGAGCAGTTCTTC

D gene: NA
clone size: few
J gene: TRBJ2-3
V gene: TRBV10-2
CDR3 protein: CASSEVLDRAQYF
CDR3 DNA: TGCGCCAGCAGTGAGGTTCTAGACCGTGCGCAGTATTTT

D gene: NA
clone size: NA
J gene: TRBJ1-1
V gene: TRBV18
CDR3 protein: CASSPPQINTEAFF
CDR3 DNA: TGTGCCAGCTCACCCCCCCAGATTAACACTGAAGCTTTCTTT

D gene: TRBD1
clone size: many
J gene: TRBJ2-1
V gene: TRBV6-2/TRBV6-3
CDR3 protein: CASMGGQGFYNEQFF
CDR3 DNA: TGTGCCAGCATGGGAGGACAGGGATTCTACAATGAGCAGTTCTTC